Below are 25 T cell receptor beta chains sequenced from a single sample in a study of a mutant IDH1 vaccine in newly diagnosed glioma. Their antigens are not known. Repertoires were generated with immunoSEQ multiplex PCR, while TCRdb's copy carries only in-frame clones and drops some. Of tens of thousands of clones in the sample, about 81% were seen once. Time point reported: week 47, end of study. Vaccinated patients received 300 ug of mutant IDH1 20-mer peptide per dose, with topical imiquimod. The sequences come from PBMCs, collected from a glioma patient whose treatment included an IDH1 peptide vaccine. The receptors come from a man aged 40-49 years with glioma.

The chain uses TRBV2 and TRBJ2-4, with D unclear. Germline lookup yields CDR1 SNHLY and CDR2 FYNNEI. CDR3 length: 16 amino acids. The V gene lost 0 bases and the J gene lost 3 bases, with 12 bases spanning the gap. This chain's CDR3 is CASSEALADVKNIQYF. The DNA of the CDR3 is TGTGCCAGCAGTGAAGCGCTTGCGGATGTCAAAAACATTCAGTACTTC.

V is TRBV19 and J is TRBJ1-2, with 12 bases fitting TRBD1. This CDR3 contains 13 residues. The germline V gene encodes CDR1 LNHDA and CDR2 SQIVND (reference sequence). V dropped 7 bases and J dropped 7; count of bases not matched to a gene: 4. The CDR3 spells CASIGTGGGGYTF. The CDR3 nucleotides read TGTGCCAGTATCGGGACAGGGGGCGGTGGCTACACCTTC.

The chain links TRBV7-8 to TRBJ2-1; 14 bases fit TRBD2. The CDR3 has 18 residues. V shed 5 bases and J 4 bases; nucleotides not matched to a gene: 10. Germline V gene data show CDR1 as SGHVS and CDR2 as FQNEAQ. The CDR3 coding sequence is TGTGCCAGCAGCAGCCGGACTAGCGGGGGGCTGCAGTACAATGAGCAGTTCTTC. This gives the protein CASSSRTSGGLQYNEQFF.

The chain links TRBV19 to TRBJ2-6; D not certain. Per the germline V gene, CDR1 is LNHDA and CDR2 is SQIVND (reference sequence). The CDR3 length is 15 residues. Trimming pared 1 base from V and 0 bases from J, leaving 4 bases between. CDR3 protein: CASSIAISGANVLTF. Written as DNA, the CDR3 is TGTGCCAGTAGTATAGCTATCTCTGGGGCCAACGTCCTGACTTTC.

The V and J genes are TRBV7-6 and TRBJ1-2; TRBD1 matches at 7 bases. V lost 3 bases to trimming and J lost 8 bases; unmatched junction nucleotides: 12. This CDR3 spans 15 amino acids. Germline V CDR1 and CDR2: SGHVS, FNYEAQ. Here the CDR3 DNA reads TGTGCCAGCAGCTTCTCCGGGACAGTCCTTCGGGGCTACACCTTC. Protein: CASSFSGTVLRGYTF. Variable domain in full (rest from reference TRBV7-6 and TRBJ1-2): GAGVSQSPRYKVTKRGQDVALRCDPISGHVSLYWYRQALGQGPEFLTYFNYEAQQDKSGLPNDRFSAERPEGSISTLTIQRTEQRDSAMYRCASSFSGTVLRGYTFGSGTRLTVV.

This sequence joins TRBV13 and TRBJ1-2; D call uncertain. CDR1 and CDR2 from the germline V gene are PRHDT and FYEKMQ (reference sequence). The CDR3 is made up of 13 amino acids. The V end was cut by 0 bases, the J end by 8 bases, with 10 bases between. The CDR3 bases are TGTGCCAGCAGCTTAGGTCAGGAAGGGGGCTACACCTTC. As protein: CASSLGQEGGYTF.

This sequence joins TRBV19 and TRBJ1-1; D possibly corresponds to TRBD1 (5 bases). The CDR3 length is 14 residues. Per germline, CDR1 LNHDA and CDR2 SQIVND (reference sequence). V gave up 3 bases and J gave up 6 bases, with 14 bases separating them. The CDR3 bases are TGTGCCAGTAGTATTAACTCGGGGCGCGCTGAAGCTTTCTTT. Translated: CASSINSGRAEAFF.

The gene calls are TRBV7-3 and TRBJ2-4, with 13 nucleotides matching TRBD2. The V segment lost 1 base and the J segment 0 bases; nucleotides outside the gene matches: 18. Germline CDR1 is SGHTA and CDR2 is FQGTGA. The CDR3 sequence is 23 residues long. CDR3 nucleotides: TGTGCCAGCAGCTTAAGGTCACTAGCGGGGGGGCTACTTGCCGGCGTAGCCAAAAACATTCAGTACTTC. Its translation: CASSLRSLAGGLLAGVAKNIQYF.

This chain links TRBV19 with TRBJ2-7; 11 bases fit TRBD1. Germline V lookup: CDR1 LNHDA, CDR2 SQIVND (reference sequence). The V gene end was trimmed by 6 bases and the J gene end by 2 bases; junction bases not matched to a gene: 3. This CDR3 is built from 14 residues. The CDR3 reads CASSMGQGAYEQYF. As DNA, the CDR3 is TGTGCCAGTAGCATGGGACAGGGGGCCTACGAGCAGTACTTC. The entire variable domain, with the rest obtained from reference TRBV19 and TRBJ2-7, is as follows: DGGITQSPKYLFRKEGQNVTLSCEQNLNHDAMYWYRQDPGQGLRLIYYSQIVNDFQKGDIAEGYSVSREKKESFPLTVTSAQKNPTAFYLCASSMGQGAYEQYFGPGTRLTVT.

The chain recombines TRBV5-6 with TRBJ1-1, with TRBD1 identical over 8 bases. After removal of 4 bases from V and 5 bases from J, the junction contained 10 bases not matched to a gene. The CDR3 is 15 amino acids. CDR1 is SGHDT, CDR2 YYEEEE, per germline. DNA of the CDR3: TGTGCCAGCAGCCCCGCAGGACAGGGTGGGACTGAAGCTTTCTTT. It specifies CASSPAGQGGTEAFF.

This chain uses TRBV18 with TRBJ2-2; D assignment may be TRBD1 or TRBD2 (5 bases each). This CDR3 spans 14 amino acids. The germline V gene encodes CDR1 KGHSH and CDR2 LQKENI. The V gene lost 2 bases and the J gene lost 3 bases, with 7 bases spanning the gap. Written as DNA, the CDR3 is TGTGCCAGCTCACCAGGGGGATACACCGGGGAGCTGTTTTTT. This encodes CASSPGGYTGELFF. Complete variable domain (other parts from reference TRBV18 and TRBJ2-2): NAGVMQNPRHLVRRRGQEARLRCSPMKGHSHVYWYRQLPEEGLKFMVYLQKENIIDESGMPKERFSAEFPKEGPSILRIQQVVRGDSAAYFCASSPGGYTGELFFGEGSRLTVL.

The chain joins TRBV5-6 to TRBJ2-7; D is undetermined. Trimming shortened V by 4 bases and J by 7 bases, and 15 bases separated the two germline ends. The CDR3 runs 13 residues. Germline loops: CDR1 SGHDT, CDR2 YYEEEE. The CDR3, as DNA: TGTGCCAGCAGCCCTCAGCCACCAACAGAGCAGTACTTC. This encodes CASSPQPPTEQYF.

The chain uses TRBV2 and TRBJ2-5; the D gene is possibly TRBD2 (6 bases). Judging by the DNA end, TRBJ2-7 fits better; the J call may be wrong. CDR1 and CDR2 (germline): SNHLY, FYNNEI. The CDR3 is made up of 15 amino acids. The CDR3 loop reads CASNTAGGVRYEQYF. The CDR3 coding sequence is TGTGCCAGCAACACAGCGGGTGGGGTAAGGTACGAGCAGTACTTC.

This clone was counted a few times. The chain is built from TRBV5-4 and TRBJ1-5; D uncertain. This CDR3 has 14 amino acids. Germline lookup yields CDR1 SGHNT and CDR2 YYREEE (reference sequence). Trimming took off 0 bases at V and 4 bases at J, with 8 bases between the two ends. Here the CDR3 DNA reads TGTGCCAGCAGCTTGGATCAGGATAATCAGCCCCAGCATTTT. Protein sequence: CASSLDQDNQPQHF.

The chain uses TRBV28 and TRBJ1-2; a possible D gene is TRBD1 (5 bases). Between the trimmed V and J ends, which lost 2 bases and 2 bases, there was a span of 12 bases. This CDR3 has 15 amino acids. CDR1 is MDHEN, CDR2 SYDVKM, per germline. CDR3 region: CASSLGKTANYGYTF. Here the CDR3 DNA reads TGTGCCAGCAGTTTAGGGAAGACAGCGAACTATGGCTACACCTTC.

The table lists this clone with a few counts. The chain carries TRBV11-2 and TRBJ1-1; no firm D call. This CDR3 is built from 13 residues. Deletions cut 3 bases from V and 1 base from J, with 6 bases between. CDR1 is SGHAT, CDR2 FQNNGV, per germline. The CDR3 spells CASSFGWNTEAFF. CDR3 nucleotides: TGTGCCAGCAGCTTTGGGTGGAACACTGAAGCTTTCTTT.

CDR3 region: CATSLNLAIQETQYF. As DNA, the CDR3 is TGTGCCACGTCACTCAACCTAGCGATACAAGAGACCCAGTACTTC. This chain joins TRBV2 and TRBJ2-5; a weak D match, TRBD2 (6 bases). V was cut by 10 bases and J by 2 bases, with 20 bases left in between. Germline assignment: CDR1 SNHLY and CDR2 FYNNEI. The length of the CDR3 is 15 residues.

This clone was found once. The chain is built from TRBV5-4 and TRBJ2-5; perhaps D is TRBD1 or TRBD2 (6 bases each). This CDR3 spans 15 amino acids. In germline, CDR1 is SGHNT, CDR2 YYREEE (reference sequence). V gave up 5 bases and J gave up 3 bases, with 17 bases separating them. CDR3 residues: CASRRGTNEKETQYF. The CDR3 nucleotides read TGTGCCAGCAGACGGGGGACAAATGAAAAAGAGACCCAGTACTTC.

This sequence joins TRBV4-2 and TRBJ1-5; weak D call: TRBD1 (6 bases). Trimming removed 1 base at V and 7 bases at J, with 14 bases between. This CDR3 has 15 residues. CDR1 LGHNA and CDR2 YNFKEQ come from the germline V gene. In DNA form, the CDR3 reads TGTGCCAGCAGCCAAGGTGTACAGGGAGAACAGCCCCAGCATTTT. This codes for CASSQGVQGEQPQHF.

A single count supports this clone. The J gene is TRBJ2-7, the V gene TRBV7-8; TRBD1 aligns across 12 bases. With V trimmed by 0 bases and J by 4 bases, 4 bases remained unmatched. This CDR3 has 16 residues. From germline, CDR1 is SGHVS and CDR2 FQNEAQ. This CDR3 reads CASSLAGTGGLYEQYF. The CDR3 DNA reads TGTGCCAGCAGCTTAGCGGGGACAGGGGGCTTGTACGAGCAGTACTTC.

V and J are TRBV7-2 and TRBJ2-7, with D possibly being TRBD1 (6 bases). The CDR3 covers 16 residues. CDR1 and CDR2 (germline): SGHTA, FQGNSA. V lost 1 base, J lost 2 bases, and 15 bases lay in between. This CDR3 reads CASSLDRVGATYEQYF. The CDR3 nucleotides are TGTGCCAGCAGCTTAGACAGGGTCGGGGCGACCTACGAGCAGTACTTC.

The rearrangement uses TRBV23-1 and TRBJ2-4; TRBD2 matches at 7 bases. TRBV23-1 is an ORF; its function is uncertain. The CDR3 spans 16 residues. The V gene end was trimmed by 1 base and the J gene end by 1 base; junction bases not matched to a gene: 4. CDR3 residues: CASSQLGGAAKNIQYF. The CDR3 DNA reads TGCGCCAGCAGTCAATTGGGAGGGGCGGCCAAAAACATTCAGTACTTC.

The chain has TRBV6-5 and TRBJ1-4, with 7 bases that match TRBD1. Germline CDR1 MNHEY, CDR2 SVGAGI. Losses at the gene ends were 0 bases for V and 5 bases for J; bases not matched to a gene: 6. CDR3 length: 16 residues. CDR3 loop: CASSYSKAGGNEKLFF. CDR3 coding DNA: TGTGCCAGCAGTTACTCGAAGGCAGGGGGGAATGAAAAACTGTTTTTT.

This clone was picked up a small number of times. The V and J genes are TRBV27 and TRBJ2-7; the D is unclear. With 5 bases removed from V and 1 base from J, the gap between germline ends came to 15 bases. The CDR3 runs to 15 residues. Germline V gene lookup returns CDR1 MNHEY and CDR2 SMNVEV (reference sequence). The CDR3 protein is CASSPQRKGSYEQYF. The CDR3 DNA reads TGTGCCAGCAGTCCTCAACGGAAGGGTTCCTACGAGCAGTACTTC.

This clone has only one observation. The V and J genes are TRBV7-2 and TRBJ2-7, with D perhaps matching TRBD2 (5 bases). CDR3 size: 15 residues. The germline V and J ends were trimmed by 8 bases and 4 bases, with 21 bases remaining between them. Germline values: CDR1 SGHTA, CDR2 FQGNSA. This chain's CDR3 is CASGPGFLPQYEQYF. DNA of the CDR3: TGTGCCAGCGGGCCGGGATTCCTCCCGCAGTACGAGCAGTACTTC.